This is a list of T cell receptor beta chains from one sample in a study of CD8 T cells in Susac syndrome. TCRdb processed the immunoSEQ multiplex PCR reads anew with MiXCR; each CDR3 protein has one entry. Of 250,000 to 350,000 distinct CDR3 sequences listed, about 85% are singletons. The sample consisted of CD8+ T cells from PBMCs. The receptors derive from a human donor with multiple sclerosis. Both conserved end residues are part of each CDR3. A D gene is named only where the DNA matches it firmly. The size entry is marked missing in some rows and otherwise reads once, few, many or a size class.

TRBJ1-5,14,TRBV6-1,-,-,CASSEPGYHQPQHF,TGTGCCAGCAGTGAACCAGGCTACCATCAGCCCCAGCATTTT
TRBJ2-3,15,TRBV27,TRBD1,-,CASTQRQGPIDTQYF,TGTGCCAGCACCCAGAGACAGGGGCCGATAGATACGCAGTATTTT
TRBJ2-7,15,TRBV6-1,TRBD1,few,CASSEPGTGKDEQYF,TGTGCCAGCAGTGAACCCGGGACAGGGAAAGACGAGCAGTACTTC
TRBJ1-1,13,TRBV5-5,-,-,CASRVAGNTEAFF,TGTGCCAGCAGGGTTGCAGGGAACACTGAAGCTTTCTTT
TRBJ2-7,15,TRBV6-6,TRBD1,-,CASSYSGQGAYEQYF,TGTGCCAGCAGTTACTCTGGACAGGGCGCCTACGAGCAGTACTTC
TRBJ2-3,12,TRBV12-5,-,-,CASGLVLDTQYF,TGTGCTAGTGGTTTGGTACTCGATACGCAGTATTTT
TRBJ2-1,15,TRBV6-1,-,-,CASSEPGLVPNGQFF,TGTGCCAGCAGTGAGCCGGGACTGGTCCCAAATGGGCAGTTCTTC
TRBJ1-1,14,TRBV30,-,-,CAWRERGMNTEAFF,TGTGCCTGGAGAGAGAGGGGCATGAACACTGAAGCTTTCTTT
TRBJ2-1,18,TRBV11-2,TRBD2,-,CASSLGPSGRAAYNEQFF,TGTGCCAGCAGCTTAGGGCCCAGCGGGAGGGCGGCTTACAATGAGCAGTTCTTC
TRBJ1-2,14,TRBV30,-,-,CAWSVWDINYGYTF,TGTGCCTGGAGTGTCTGGGATATTAACTATGGCTACACCTTC
TRBJ2-1,14,TRBV27,TRBD2,once,CASGIASGRGEQFF,TGTGCCAGCGGGATCGCTAGCGGGAGAGGTGAGCAGTTCTTC
TRBJ1-1,18,TRBV3-1,TRBD1,-,CASSSLWRGRVRETEAFF,TGTGCCAGCAGCTCCTTATGGAGGGGGCGAGTAAGAGAAACTGAAGCTTTCTTT
TRBJ2-1,15,TRBV7-6,TRBD2,few,CASSLLAGGPHEQFF,TGTGCCAGCAGCTTACTAGCGGGAGGCCCCCATGAGCAGTTCTTC
TRBJ2-7,15,TRBV6-5,TRBD2,once,CASSYPDAGVREQYF,TGTGCCAGCAGTTACCCCGACGCGGGAGTCCGAGAGCAGTACTTC
TRBJ2-1,13,TRBV10-3,TRBD1,-,CAGAGTGANEQFF,TGTGCCGGGGCCGGGACAGGGGCCAATGAGCAGTTCTTC
TRBJ2-7,14,TRBV7-9,TRBD2,-,CASDSGGGTYEQYF,TGTGCCAGCGACTCGGGCGGGGGAACCTACGAGCAGTACTTC
TRBJ2-7,14,TRBV5-5,TRBD2,once,CASSLGTSDLRQYF,TGTGCCAGCAGCTTGGGAACTAGCGATCTGCGGCAGTACTTC
TRBJ2-1,12,TRBV7-9,-,few,CASSPRGSSQFF,TGTGCCAGCAGCCCGAGAGGTAGCAGCCAGTTCTTC
TRBJ2-7,13,TRBV6-1,TRBD1,-,CASSEGTVNEQYF,TGTGCCAGCAGTGAGGGGACAGTAAACGAGCAGTACTTC
TRBJ2-1,17,TRBV2,-,-,CASPGTTTSGSYNEQFF,TGTGCCAGCCCTGGGACGACCACCTCGGGCTCCTACAATGAGCAGTTCTTC
TRBJ2-3,16,TRBV5-5,TRBD2,-,CASSTMPGGITDTQYF,TGTGCCAGCAGCACCATGCCGGGAGGGATCACAGATACGCAGTATTTT
TRBJ2-2,14,TRBV7-8,-,-,CASSPTESLGELFF,TGTGCCAGCAGCCCGACCGAGAGTCTCGGGGAGCTGTTTTTT
TRBJ2-2,14,TRBV28,TRBD2,-,CATRLAENTGELFF,TGTGCCACCAGACTAGCAGAGAACACCGGGGAGCTGTTTTTT
TRBJ2-3,17,TRBV28,-,-,CASSLSAAGVRTDTQYF,TGTGCCAGCAGTTTATCAGCTGCTGGGGTCAGGACAGATACGCAGTATTTT
TRBJ2-5,15,TRBV27,TRBD2,-,CASATGTSVRETQYF,TGTGCCAGCGCCACCGGGACTAGTGTAAGAGAGACCCAGTACTTC
TRBJ2-1,14,TRBV6-1,TRBD2,few,CASSLAGGFGEQFF,TGTGCCAGCAGCCTAGCGGGAGGATTCGGTGAGCAGTTCTTC
TRBJ2-7,15,TRBV9,-,-,CASSASGLGSYEQYF,TGTGCCAGCAGTGCAAGCGGGTTGGGCTCCTACGAGCAGTACTTC
TRBJ1-5,17,TRBV5-6,-,-,CASSLWTGGRSNQPQHF,TGTGCCAGCAGCCTCTGGACGGGGGGTCGGAGCAATCAGCCCCAGCATTTT
TRBJ1-6,15,TRBV4-1,TRBD1,-,CASSVGGTENSPLHF,TGCGCCAGCAGCGTTGGGGGGACAGAAAATTCACCCCTCCACTTT
TRBJ2-1,15,TRBV28,TRBD2,-,CASSPRTSWTNEQFF,TGTGCCAGCAGCCCTCGGACTAGTTGGACTAATGAGCAGTTCTTC
TRBJ1-2,13,TRBV6-1,-,few,CASRTDGNYGYTF,TGTGCCAGCAGGACTGACGGGAACTATGGCTACACCTTC
TRBJ1-3,13,TRBV19,-,-,CASNPGAGNTIYF,TGTGCCAGTAATCCGGGCGCTGGAAACACCATATATTTT
TRBJ2-1,15,TRBV2,TRBD2,-,CASIRLAGVLNEQFF,TGTGCCAGCATTCGACTAGCGGGAGTTCTAAATGAGCAGTTCTTC
TRBJ2-5,15,TRBV9,TRBD2,-,CASSATSGRGETQYF,TGTGCCAGCAGCGCGACTAGCGGGAGGGGGGAGACCCAGTACTTC
TRBJ1-1,12,TRBV20-1,-,-,CSARMGGTEAFF,TGCAGTGCTAGAATGGGGGGGACTGAAGCTTTCTTT
TRBJ2-7,12,TRBV25-1,-,-,CASSESRNEQYF,TGTGCCAGCAGTGAATCGCGCAACGAGCAGTACTTC
TRBJ2-7,17,TRBV2,TRBD2,few,CASGVGLAGPHPFEQYF,TGTGCCAGCGGGGTGGGACTAGCGGGACCCCACCCCTTCGAGCAGTACTTC
TRBJ2-7,15,TRBV4-1,-,-,CASSQVGTGRYEQYF,TGCGCCAGCAGCCAAGTCGGGACCGGGCGCTACGAGCAGTACTTC
TRBJ2-4,14,TRBV5-1,TRBD1,few,CASSLRTGGDIQYF,TGCGCCAGCAGCCTCCGGACAGGGGGGGACATTCAGTACTTC
TRBJ1-1,13,TRBV27,TRBD1,-,CASSPRQGPEAFF,TGTGCCAGCAGTCCCCGACAGGGGCCTGAAGCTTTCTTT
TRBJ1-5,15,TRBV4-1,TRBD1,-,CASSQVGQGNQPQHF,TGCGCCAGCAGCCAAGTAGGACAGGGGAATCAGCCCCAGCATTTT
TRBJ2-1,18,TRBV6-1,TRBD2,-,CASRPGTSGRSSYNEQFF,TGTGCCAGCAGACCAGGGACTAGCGGGAGGTCCTCCTACAATGAGCAGTTCTTC
TRBJ1-1,13,TRBV5-1,-,-,CASSYAVNTEAFF,TGCGCCAGCAGCTACGCAGTTAACACTGAAGCTTTCTTT
TRBJ2-7,13,TRBV27,-,-,CASSPGDIHEQYF,TGTGCCAGCAGTCCAGGGGATATTCACGAGCAGTACTTC
TRBJ2-7,15,TRBV7-9,TRBD1,once,CASRGEMTGRYEQYF,TGTGCCAGCAGAGGGGAGATGACAGGGCGCTACGAGCAGTACTTC
TRBJ2-3,14,TRBV7-9,-,-,CASSFPRVTDTQYF,TGTGCCAGCAGCTTTCCTCGGGTCACAGATACGCAGTATTTT
TRBJ1-5,17,TRBV19,TRBD1,-,CASSLVGQGGINQPQHF,TGTGCCAGTAGTTTAGTGGGACAGGGAGGGATCAATCAGCCCCAGCATTTT
TRBJ2-2,13,TRBV3-1,TRBD2,-,CAVSGANTGELFF,TGTGCCGTTAGCGGGGCGAACACCGGGGAGCTGTTTTTT
TRBJ1-3,12,TRBV29-1,-,-,CSVQGRGNTIYF,TGCAGCGTCCAGGGACGTGGAAACACCATATATTTT
TRBJ2-7,14,TRBV4-2,-,-,CASSLRAGMREQYF,TGTGCCAGCAGCCTCCGGGCGGGGATGCGCGAGCAGTACTTC
TRBJ2-5,17,TRBV5-1,-,-,CASSLDRDRIYQETQYF,TGCGCCAGCAGCCTAGACCGGGACCGAATTTACCAAGAGACCCAGTACTTC